This entry concerns a single T cell receptor beta chain. These data are taken from a study of low-dose radiotherapy and immunotherapy resistance in tumors. The overall study: Over 26 weeks, cohort 2 got 1 Gy every two weeks, reaching 13 Gy. Daily, from cycle 1 day 1 and for four cycles, patients took oral aspirin 300 mg.

Germline-derived CDR1 and CDR2 are SGDLS and YYNGEE. Trimming removed 0 bases from V and 6 bases from J, with 2 bases in between. The CDR3 consists of 11 residues. cDNA synthesis used a TRAV/TRBV-specific primer set for both chains. TCR amplification involved 20 PCR cycles with a constant-region primer and V-primer adapter. In vitro transcription amplified isolated mRNA. TCRdb ran MiXCR on the reads and lists one entry per CDR3 protein. The sample contains approximately 15,000 distinct CDR3 sequences, 60% of which appear only once. Qualifying patients carried advanced solid tumors devoid of tumor-infiltrating lymphocytes.

The receptor comes from a human donor with advanced metastatic prostate, ovarian, gallbladder or colorectal cancer (not recorded which). This table probably holds off-target reads from a library built for another chain. This rearrangement joins TRBV9 to TRBJ2-3; D remains unclear. The CDR3 reads CASSVADTQYF. DNA for the CDR3: TGTGCCAGCAGCGTAGCGGATACGCAGTATTTT.